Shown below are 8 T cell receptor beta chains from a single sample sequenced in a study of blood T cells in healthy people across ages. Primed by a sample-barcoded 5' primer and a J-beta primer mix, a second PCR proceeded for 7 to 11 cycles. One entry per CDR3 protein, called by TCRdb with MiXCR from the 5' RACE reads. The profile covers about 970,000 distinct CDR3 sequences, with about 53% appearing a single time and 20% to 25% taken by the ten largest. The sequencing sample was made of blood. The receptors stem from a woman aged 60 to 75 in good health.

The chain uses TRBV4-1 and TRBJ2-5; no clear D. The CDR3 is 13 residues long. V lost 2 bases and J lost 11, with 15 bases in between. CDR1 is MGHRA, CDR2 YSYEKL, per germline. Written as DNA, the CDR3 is TGCGCCAGCAGCCAACTGCGGTACAATGGGCAGTACTTC. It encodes CASSQLRYNGQYF.

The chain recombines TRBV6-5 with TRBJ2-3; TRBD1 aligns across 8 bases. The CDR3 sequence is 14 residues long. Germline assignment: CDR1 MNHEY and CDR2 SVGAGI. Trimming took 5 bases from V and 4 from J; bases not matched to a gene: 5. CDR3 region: CASSLRGRADTQYF. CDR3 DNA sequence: TGTGCCAGCAGTCTCAGGGGGCGAGCAGATACGCAGTATTTT.

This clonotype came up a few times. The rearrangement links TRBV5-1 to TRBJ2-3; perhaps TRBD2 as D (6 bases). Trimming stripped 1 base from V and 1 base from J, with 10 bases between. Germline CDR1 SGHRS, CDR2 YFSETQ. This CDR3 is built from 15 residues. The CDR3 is CASSLRLVGTDTQYF. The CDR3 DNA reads TGCGCCAGCAGCTTGCGACTAGTCGGCACAGATACGCAGTATTTT. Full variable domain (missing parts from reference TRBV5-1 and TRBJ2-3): KAGVTQTPRYLIKTRGQQVTLSCSPISGHRSVSWYQQTPGQGLQFLFEYFSETQRNKGNFPGRFSGRQFSNSRSEMNVSTLELGDSALYLCASSLRLVGTDTQYFGPGTRLTVL.

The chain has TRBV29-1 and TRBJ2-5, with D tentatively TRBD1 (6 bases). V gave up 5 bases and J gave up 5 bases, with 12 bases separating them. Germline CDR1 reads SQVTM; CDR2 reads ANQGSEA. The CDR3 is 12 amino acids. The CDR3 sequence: CSVLLQGETQYF. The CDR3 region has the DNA TGCAGCGTTCTGCTCCAGGGGGAGACCCAGTACTTC.

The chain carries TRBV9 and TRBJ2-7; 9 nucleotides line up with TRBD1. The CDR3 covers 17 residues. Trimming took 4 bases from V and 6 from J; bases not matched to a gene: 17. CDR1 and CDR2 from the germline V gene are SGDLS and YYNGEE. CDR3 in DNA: TGTGCCAGCAGCCCACGCTTCTTTGGACAGGGGAGGTTCGAGCAGTACTTC. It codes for CASSPRFFGQGRFEQYF.

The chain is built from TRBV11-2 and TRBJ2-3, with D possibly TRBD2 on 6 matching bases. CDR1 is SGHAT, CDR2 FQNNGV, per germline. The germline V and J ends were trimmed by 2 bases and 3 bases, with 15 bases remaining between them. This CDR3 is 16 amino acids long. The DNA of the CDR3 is TGTGCCAGCAGCTTAATGGCGGGACGGGGGACAGATACGCAGTATTTT. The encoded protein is CASSLMAGRGTDTQYF.

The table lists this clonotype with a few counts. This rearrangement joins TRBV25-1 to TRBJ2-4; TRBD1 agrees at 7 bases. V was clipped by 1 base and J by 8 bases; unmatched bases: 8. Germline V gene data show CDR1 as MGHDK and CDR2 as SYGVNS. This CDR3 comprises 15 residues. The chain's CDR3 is CASSELRGGGYIQYF. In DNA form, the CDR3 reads TGTGCCAGCAGTGAATTGAGAGGGGGCGGATACATTCAGTACTTC.

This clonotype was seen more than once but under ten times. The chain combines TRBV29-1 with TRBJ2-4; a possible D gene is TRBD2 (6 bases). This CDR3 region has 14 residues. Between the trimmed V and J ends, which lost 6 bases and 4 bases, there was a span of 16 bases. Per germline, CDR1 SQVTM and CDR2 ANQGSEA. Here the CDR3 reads CSVREEGRKNIQYF. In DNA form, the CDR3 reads TGCAGCGTGAGGGAGGAGGGAAGGAAAAACATTCAGTACTTC.